This T cell receptor beta chain emerged from a study of Tregs in tolerant kidney transplant recipients. The wider study: Recipient PBMCs carried a CFSE label and met irradiated graft donor PBMCs for five to seven days before FACS sorting. Findings of the study overall: No direct test of biological reproducibility was done here. Activated donor B cell expansion appeared to reveal the most relevant donor-specific TCRbeta repertoire.

A note on this clone: The target antigen is unknown.

This CDR3 is built from 19 residues. J gave up 5 bases and V 0 bases, and 15 bases lay outside the gene matches. In germline, CDR1 is KGHSH, CDR2 LQKENI. Data came from immunoSEQ multiplex PCR; TCRdb stores just in-frame clones and leaves some out. The sample lists 4,200 or so clones, roughly three fifths seen once, with 4% in the top ten. The rearrangement joins TRBV18 to TRBJ1-2; 10 bases fit TRBD1. The source material was CD8+ T cells from blood cultured with allogeneic cells. The source of this sequence is a human donor in good health. The CDR3 region is CASSPPGTGVAPGDYGYTF. In nucleotides, the CDR3 is TGTGCCAGCTCACCACCCGGGACAGGGGTGGCTCCTGGGGATTATGGCTACACCTTC. Full variable domain (missing parts from reference TRBV18 and TRBJ1-2): NAGVMQNPRHLVRRRGQEARLRCSPMKGHSHVYWYRQLPEEGLKFMVYLQKENIIDESGMPKERFSAEFPKEGPSILRIQQVVRGDSAAYFCASSPPGTGVAPGDYGYTFGSGTRLTVV.